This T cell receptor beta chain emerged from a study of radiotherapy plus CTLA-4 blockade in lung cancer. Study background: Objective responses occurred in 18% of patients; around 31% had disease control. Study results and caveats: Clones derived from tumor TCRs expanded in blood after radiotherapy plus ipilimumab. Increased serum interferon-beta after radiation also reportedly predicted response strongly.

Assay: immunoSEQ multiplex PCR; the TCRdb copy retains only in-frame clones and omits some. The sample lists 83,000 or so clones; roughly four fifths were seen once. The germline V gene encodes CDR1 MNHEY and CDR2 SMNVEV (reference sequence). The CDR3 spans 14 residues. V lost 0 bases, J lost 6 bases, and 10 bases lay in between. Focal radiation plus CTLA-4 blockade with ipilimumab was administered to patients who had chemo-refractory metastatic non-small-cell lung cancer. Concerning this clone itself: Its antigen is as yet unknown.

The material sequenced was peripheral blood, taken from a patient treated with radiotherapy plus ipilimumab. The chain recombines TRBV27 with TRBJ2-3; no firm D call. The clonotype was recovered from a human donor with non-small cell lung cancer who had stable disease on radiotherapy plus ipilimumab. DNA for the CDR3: TGTGCCAGCAGTTTATCGACCTCTGCGGATACGCAGTATTTT. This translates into CASSLSTSADTQYF.